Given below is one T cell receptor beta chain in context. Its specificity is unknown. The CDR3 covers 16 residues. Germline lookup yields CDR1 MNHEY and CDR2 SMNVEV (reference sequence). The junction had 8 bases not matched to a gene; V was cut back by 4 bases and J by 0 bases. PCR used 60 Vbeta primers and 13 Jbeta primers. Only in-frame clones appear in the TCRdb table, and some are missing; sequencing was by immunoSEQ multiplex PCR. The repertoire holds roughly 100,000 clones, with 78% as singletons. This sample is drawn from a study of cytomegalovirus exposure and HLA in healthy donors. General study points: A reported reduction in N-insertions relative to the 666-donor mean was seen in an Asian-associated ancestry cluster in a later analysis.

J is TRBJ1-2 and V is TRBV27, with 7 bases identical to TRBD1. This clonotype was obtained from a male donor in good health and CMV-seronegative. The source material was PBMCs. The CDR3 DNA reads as TGTGCCAGCAGTTCCAGAAATCAGGGGGCTAACTATGGCTACACCTTC. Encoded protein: CASSSRNQGANYGYTF.